This entry lists 29 T cell receptor beta chains sequenced from one sample in a study of technical replicates of blood from four donors. The assay was immunoSEQ multiplex PCR, and TCRdb's table has in-frame clones only and misses some. The table records approximately 85,000 clones, roughly nine tenths of them present only once. The sequencing sample was made of T cells isolated from PBMCs. All receptors come from a human donor in good health.

The rearrangement links TRBV25-1 to TRBJ2-7; TRBD1 is a possible D gene (6 bases). This CDR3 has 17 amino acids. V dropped 5 bases and J dropped 1 base, with 21 bases sitting between them. Germline assignment: CDR1 MGHDK and CDR2 SYGVNS. CDR3 DNA sequence: TGTGCCAGCAGTTCAGGGGATGGAGTTCCCAGGTCCTACGAGCAGTACTTC. This codes for CASSSGDGVPRSYEQYF.

The gene calls are TRBV30 and TRBJ1-6; D is unresolved. CDR1 GTSNPN and CDR2 SVGIG come from the germline V gene (reference sequence). Trimming removed 0 bases at V and 7 bases at J, with 13 bases between. CDR3 size: 15 residues. This CDR3 is CAWSVFGGLNSPLHF. In DNA, the CDR3 is TGTGCCTGGAGTGTCTTTGGAGGCCTGAATTCACCCCTCCACTTT.

V and J are TRBV19 and TRBJ1-1; 8 bases map to TRBD1. There are 13 residues in the CDR3. CDR1 LNHDA and CDR2 SQIVND come from the germline V gene (reference sequence). The trim removed 6 bases at V and 6 bases at J, leaving 6 bases unmatched. The CDR3 DNA reads as TGTGCCAGTAGAGACAGGGGTTCCCCTGAAGCTTTCTTT. Translation: CASRDRGSPEAFF.

The chain uses TRBV7-9 and TRBJ1-5; 12 positions agree with TRBD1. Germline V CDR1 and CDR2: SEHNR, FQNEAQ (reference sequence). The V and J ends lost 0 bases and 6 bases, in that order; junction bases with no gene match: 3. This CDR3 region has 16 residues. The CDR3 DNA follows: TGTGCCAGCAGCTTAGCCGGGACAGGGGGCGGTCAGCCCCAGCATTTT. Amino acid sequence: CASSLAGTGGGQPQHF. The full variable domain, with the rest looked up from reference TRBV7-9 and TRBJ1-5, is DTGVSQNPRHKITKRGQNVTFRCDPISEHNRLYWYRQTLGQGPEFLTYFQNEAQLEKSRLLSDRFSAERPKGSFSTLEIQRTEQGDSAMYLCASSLAGTGGGQPQHFGDGTRLSIL.

The chain recombines TRBV10-3 with TRBJ1-1, with a weak D call TRBD1 (5 bases). The CDR3 has 16 amino acids. With 6 bases removed from V and 1 base from J, the gap between germline ends came to 18 bases. Germline V gene data show CDR1 as ENHRY and CDR2 as SYGVKD. CDR3 region: CAISGSGGSGNTEAFF. CDR3 coding DNA: TGTGCCATCAGCGGGTCTGGGGGGTCAGGGAACACTGAAGCTTTCTTT.

This chain joins TRBV6-5 and TRBJ2-7; TRBD2 is a possible D gene (5 bases). V was cut by 3 bases and J by 2 bases, with 14 bases left in between. Germline V gene sequence: CDR1 MNHEY, CDR2 SVGAGI. This CDR3 contains 15 residues. The CDR3 DNA is TGTGCCAGCAGTTATCGCAGGACTGGCCCCTACGAGCAGTACTTC. It translates to CASSYRRTGPYEQYF.

The V and J genes are TRBV29-1 and TRBJ2-7, with TRBD1 matching 8 bases. Germline loops: CDR1 SQVTM, CDR2 ANQGSEA. CDR3 length: 12 residues. V shed 6 bases, J shed 3 bases, and the junction held 4 bases outside the gene matches. The CDR3 protein is CSVGQGDYEQYF. CDR3 DNA: TGCAGCGTCGGACAGGGAGACTACGAGCAGTACTTC.

The chain employs TRBV2 and TRBJ2-7; TRBD1 aligns across 7 bases. Germline values: CDR1 SNHLY, CDR2 FYNNEI. This CDR3 region has 14 residues. V trimming: 3 bases; J trimming: 3 bases; junction bases outside the gene matches: 5. The CDR3 DNA reads TGTGCCAGCAGTGATAATGACAGGGACTACGAGCAGTACTTC. It codes for CASSDNDRDYEQYF. Together with reference TRBV2 and TRBJ2-7, the CDR3 gives the full variable domain: EPEVTQTPSHQVTQMGQEVILRCVPISNHLYFYWYRQILGQKVEFLVSFYNNEISEKSEIFDDQFSVERPDGSNFTLKIRSTKLEDSAMYFCASSDNDRDYEQYFGPGTRLTVT.

This clone has a single count. The chain combines TRBV10-2 with TRBJ1-1; 10 positions match TRBD1. The germline gives CDR1 WSHSY, CDR2 SAAADI. With V trimmed by 8 bases and J by 7 bases, 10 bases remained unmatched. This CDR3 comprises 14 residues. The CDR3 here is CASGTGEGGSEAFF. As DNA, the CDR3 is TGCGCCAGCGGGACAGGGGAGGGAGGGAGTGAAGCTTTCTTT.

This chain uses TRBV27 with TRBJ2-7; 15 bases map to TRBD2. Germline loops: CDR1 MNHEY, CDR2 SMNVEV (reference sequence). Trimming removed 5 bases from V and 6 bases from J; junction bases left unmatched: 11. This CDR3 comprises 17 residues. The CDR3 DNA reads TGTGCCAGCAGTACTTCAGGGGGGGGACTAGCGGGAGGCGAGCAGTACTTC. Translation: CASSTSGGGLAGGEQYF.

This clone was detected a few times. CDR3 in amino acids: CASSFPTGLGSNEQYF. In nucleotides, the CDR3 is TGTGCCAGCAGCTTTCCGACAGGGTTAGGTTCTAACGAGCAGTACTTC. The V call is TRBV7-9, the J call TRBJ2-7, with 7 positions matching TRBD1. V lost 3 bases and J lost 5; bases outside the gene matches: 13. Germline assignment: CDR1 SEHNR and CDR2 FQNEAQ (reference sequence). The CDR3 spans 16 residues.

This CDR3 reads CASSPGRSSGSGVYEQYF. In DNA form, the CDR3 reads TGTGCCAGCAGCCCCGGGAGGAGTAGCGGGAGTGGGGTCTACGAGCAGTACTTC. The J gene is TRBJ2-7, the V gene TRBV13, with 9 bases matching TRBD2. J lost 3 bases, V lost 5 bases, and 17 bases had no gene match. This CDR3 has 18 amino acids. The germline CDR1 and CDR2 sequences are PRHDT and FYEKMQ (reference sequence). Full variable domain (rest looked up from reference TRBV13 and TRBJ2-7): AAGVIQSPRHLIKEKRETATLKCYPIPRHDTVYWYQQGPGQDPQFLISFYEKMQSDKGSIPDRFSAQQFSDYHSELNMSSLELGDSALYFCASSPGRSSGSGVYEQYFGPGTRLTVT.

The V and J genes are TRBV29-1 and TRBJ1-1; tentative D call: TRBD1 (5 bases). This CDR3 spans 14 amino acids. With 5 bases removed from V and 5 bases from J, the gap between germline ends came to 18 bases. CDR1 is SQVTM, CDR2 ANQGSEA, per germline. In DNA form, the CDR3 reads TGCAGCGTTAATGTTGGAGGGCGGGGGACTGAAGCTTTCTTT. It translates to CSVNVGGRGTEAFF.

The chain employs TRBV15 and TRBJ2-3; TRBD2 agrees at 9 bases. The CDR3 contains 14 residues. Per the germline V gene, CDR1 is LNHNV and CDR2 is YYDKDF (reference sequence). The trim removed 5 bases at V and 3 bases at J, leaving 3 bases unmatched. The CDR3 DNA is TGTGCCACCAGCGCGACTAGCGGTACAGATACGCAGTATTTT. Amino acid sequence: CATSATSGTDTQYF. Supplemented by reference TRBV15 and TRBJ2-3, the full variable domain reads DAMVIQNPRYQVTQFGKPVTLSCSQTLNHNVMYWYQQKSSQAPKLLFHYYDKDFNNEADTPDNFQSRRPNTSFCFLDIRSPGLGDTAMYLCATSATSGTDTQYFGPGTRLTVL.

The J gene is TRBJ2-2, the V gene TRBV4-2; no clear D. CDR1 LGHNA and CDR2 YNFKEQ come from the germline V gene. The CDR3 sequence is 15 residues long. Deletions cut 4 bases from V and 6 bases from J, with 15 bases between. CDR3 nucleotide sequence: TGTGCCAGCAGCCCTTTACTTCCAACGGCCGGGGAGCTGTTTTTT. Protein sequence: CASSPLLPTAGELFF.

The chain is built from TRBV2 and TRBJ1-3; weak D call: TRBD1 (6 bases). CDR3 size: 16 residues. Germline CDR1 is SNHLY and CDR2 is FYNNEI. The ends were cut back, 2 bases at V and 1 base at J, with 12 bases in the middle. The CDR3 nucleotides are TGTGCCAGCAGTGAATCAAGGACAGTTTCTGGAAACACCATATATTTT. It encodes CASSESRTVSGNTIYF.

Of note for this clone: A junction boundary mismatches the germline segment, possibly from a read error. V usage is TRBV7-7 and J usage is TRBJ2-3; TRBD2 agrees at 10 bases. Germline CDR1 SSHAT, CDR2 FNYEAQ (reference sequence). CDR3 length: 15 residues. CDR3 coding DNA: TGTGCTAGCAGCTTAGGGAGCGGGGGGGCCGATACGCAGTATTTT. Protein: CASSLGSGGADTQYF.

This clone was counted once. The genes are TRBV5-1 and TRBJ2-7; 9 bases are a match to TRBD2. Germline V gene sequence: CDR1 SGHRS, CDR2 YFSETQ. V dropped 4 bases and J dropped 3; count of bases not matched to a gene: 11. The CDR3 runs to 16 residues. DNA for the CDR3: TGCGCCAGCAGCCCGGAACAGGGACTAGCTTTCTACGAGCAGTACTTC. Protein sequence: CASSPEQGLAFYEQYF.

This chain joins TRBV19 and TRBJ2-7; 15 nucleotides align to TRBD2. The CDR3 runs to 18 residues. Germline CDR1 and CDR2: LNHDA and SQIVND (reference sequence). V trimming: 3 bases; J trimming: 5 bases; junction bases outside the gene matches: 11. The CDR3 loop is CASSIPGLAGGSRHEQYF. CDR3 sequence (DNA): TGTGCCAGTAGTATTCCGGGACTAGCGGGAGGATCCCGCCACGAGCAGTACTTC.

This chain joins TRBV2 and TRBJ2-1, with 13 bases aligning to TRBD2. Germline loops: CDR1 SNHLY, CDR2 FYNNEI. This CDR3 region has 15 residues. V lost 6 bases to trimming and J lost 6 bases; unmatched junction nucleotides: 5. CDR3 nucleotide sequence: TGTGCCAGCAGCCTACTAGCGGGGGGGCTCAATGAGCAGTTCTTC. Amino acid sequence: CASSLLAGGLNEQFF. Looking up the rest from reference TRBV2 and TRBJ2-1 gives the full variable domain: EPEVTQTPSHQVTQMGQEVILRCVPISNHLYFYWYRQILGQKVEFLVSFYNNEISEKSEIFDDQFSVERPDGSNFTLKIRSTKLEDSAMYFCASSLLAGGLNEQFFGPGTRLTVL.

The V and J genes are TRBV5-6 and TRBJ2-1; 7 nucleotides match TRBD2. J was trimmed by 10 bases and V by 1 base; bases with no gene match: 5. The germline gives CDR1 SGHDT, CDR2 YYEEEE. This CDR3 has 13 amino acids. CDR3 protein: CASSLWGGVEQFF. In DNA form, the CDR3 reads TGTGCCAGCAGCTTGTGGGGGGGAGTGGAGCAGTTCTTC.

The chain joins TRBV28 to TRBJ2-7, with 8 bases aligning to TRBD1. Germline loops: CDR1 MDHEN, CDR2 SYDVKM. CDR3 length: 15 residues. Trimming at V came to 5 bases and at J to 1 base, leaving 7 bases not matched to a gene. The CDR3 DNA sequence: TGTGCCAGCAGTCCACCCCGGGACAGGTCCTACGAGCAGTACTTC. Protein: CASSPPRDRSYEQYF.

The gene calls are TRBV4-1 and TRBJ2-2; D perhaps matches TRBD1 (5 bases). V lost 0 bases, J lost 6 bases, and 17 bases lay in between. The germline V gene has CDR1 MGHRA and CDR2 YSYEKL. This CDR3 spans 17 amino acids. For the CDR3, the DNA is TGCGCCAGCAGCCAAGATCCCTTGGACATAGGGTCCGGGGAGCTGTTTTTT. It yields the protein CASSQDPLDIGSGELFF.

The chain has TRBV7-9 and TRBJ1-4; 8 bases are a match to TRBD1. Looked up from germline, CDR1 is SEHNR and CDR2 is FQNEAQ (reference sequence). Unmatched junction bases numbered 7, after V lost 1 base and J lost 6 bases. There are 16 residues in the CDR3. CDR3 bases: TGTGCCAGCAGCTTAGTGCTGGGACAGGTTGATGAAAAACTGTTTTTT. Translated: CASSLVLGQVDEKLFF. The variable domain in full, with the rest retrieved from reference TRBV7-9 and TRBJ1-4, is DTGVSQNPRHKITKRGQNVTFRCDPISEHNRLYWYRQTLGQGPEFLTYFQNEAQLEKSRLLSDRFSAERPKGSFSTLEIQRTEQGDSAMYLCASSLVLGQVDEKLFFGSGTQLSVL.

The chain recombines TRBV25-1 with TRBJ1-1; 8 bases are a match to TRBD1. The CDR3 is made up of 13 amino acids. Germline lookup yields CDR1 MGHDK and CDR2 SYGVNS. With V trimmed by 8 bases and J by 0 bases, 2 bases remained unmatched. The CDR3 coding sequence is TGTGCCAGCCGACAGGGGCTGAACACTGAAGCTTTCTTT. It yields the protein CASRQGLNTEAFF. The full variable domain, rest sourced from reference TRBV25-1 and TRBJ1-1, is EADIYQTPRYLVIGTGKKITLECSQTMGHDKMYWYQQDPGMELHLIHYSYGVNSTEKGDLSSESTVSRIRTEHFPLTLESARPSHTSQYLCASRQGLNTEAFFGQGTRLTVV.

The chain recombines TRBV5-1 with TRBJ2-3; D remains ambiguous. V lost 0 bases and J lost 5, with 7 bases in between. CDR1 is SGHRS, CDR2 YFSETQ, per germline. The CDR3 sequence is 13 residues long. The CDR3 loop is CASSLVGGDTQYF. The CDR3 bases are TGCGCCAGCAGCTTGGTCGGTGGAGATACGCAGTATTTT.

The V call is TRBV4-1, the J call TRBJ2-7, with D unclear. From germline, CDR1 is MGHRA and CDR2 YSYEKL. V shed 0 bases and J shed 2 bases, with 11 bases lying between them. The CDR3 loop spans 15 amino acids. The CDR3 loop is CASSQDGQEAYEQYF. CDR3 sequence (DNA): TGCGCCAGCAGCCAAGACGGTCAGGAAGCCTACGAGCAGTACTTC.

The CDR3 region is CASLDRTSTDTQYF. Here the CDR3 DNA reads TGTGCCAGCCTTGACAGGACTAGCACAGATACGCAGTATTTT. The J gene is TRBJ2-3, the V gene TRBV7-9; a possible D gene is TRBD1 (6 bases). Germline CDR1 SEHNR, CDR2 FQNEAQ (reference sequence). V was clipped by 8 bases and J by 0 bases, with 12 bases between them. The CDR3 extends over 14 amino acids.

The J gene is TRBJ1-5, the V gene TRBV4-1; the D is unclear. V shed 0 bases and J shed 2 bases, with 23 bases lying between them. CDR3 length: 20 amino acids. Germline CDR1 and CDR2: MGHRA and YSYEKL. The CDR3 DNA follows: TGCGCCAGCAGCCAAGATAATGTCGATCCTTACTTAGAGGGCAATCAGCCCCAGCATTTT. This codes for CASSQDNVDPYLEGNQPQHF.